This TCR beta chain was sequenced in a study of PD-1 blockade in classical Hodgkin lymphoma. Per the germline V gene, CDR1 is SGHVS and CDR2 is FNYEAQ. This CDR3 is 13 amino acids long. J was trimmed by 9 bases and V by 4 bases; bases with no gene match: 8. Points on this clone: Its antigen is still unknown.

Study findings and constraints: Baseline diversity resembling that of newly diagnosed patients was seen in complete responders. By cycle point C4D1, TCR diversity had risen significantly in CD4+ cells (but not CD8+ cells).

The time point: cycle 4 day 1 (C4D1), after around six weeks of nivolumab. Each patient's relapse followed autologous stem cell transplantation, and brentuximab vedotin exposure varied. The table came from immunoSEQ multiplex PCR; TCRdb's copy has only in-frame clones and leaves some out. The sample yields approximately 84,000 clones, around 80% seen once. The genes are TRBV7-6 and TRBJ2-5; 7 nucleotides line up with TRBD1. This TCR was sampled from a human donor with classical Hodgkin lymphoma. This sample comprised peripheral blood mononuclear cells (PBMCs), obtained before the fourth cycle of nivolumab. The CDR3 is CASSWDSQWAQYF. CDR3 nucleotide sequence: TGTGCCAGCAGCTGGGACAGTCAATGGGCCCAGTACTTC.